These 29 T cell receptor beta chains originate from one sample sequenced in a study of T cells in localized non-small cell lung cancer (dated by TCRdb to the early 2020s). The method was the immunoSEQ multiplex PCR assay. TCRdb limited this immuneACCESS table to in-frame rearrangements with V and J called. A share of clones is missing; checked studies link under half to unresolved V genes, and the rest is unexplained. The sample table shows roughly 16,000 clones, and roughly 82% are seen once. About 31% of the sample is in the top ten clones. The starting material was peripheral blood, obtained before any cancer treatment. All receptors come from a male donor at least 60 years old with stage I lung adenocarcinoma.

This clone was seen a single time. The chain has TRBV12-5 and TRBJ1-6; D uncertain. The CDR3 covers 17 residues. Germline loops: CDR1 LGHNT, CDR2 FRNRAP. V was clipped by 7 bases and J by 7 bases, with 23 bases between them. This CDR3 is CASVGPPLQYLNSPLHF. The CDR3 nucleotides are TGTGCTAGTGTAGGCCCCCCTTTACAGTATTTAAATTCACCCCTCCACTTT. The full variable domain, completed using reference TRBV12-5 and TRBJ1-6, is DARVTQTPRHKVTEMGQEVTMRCQPILGHNTVFWYRQTMMQGLELLAYFRNRAPLDDSGMPKDRFSAEMPDATLATLKIQPSEPRDSAVYFCASVGPPLQYLNSPLHFGNGTRLTVT.

The V call is TRBV5-8, the J call TRBJ1-5; D unresolved. Trimming removed 2 bases at V and 5 bases at J, with 11 bases between. This CDR3 is built from 14 residues. Germline V CDR1 and CDR2: SGHTS, YDEGEE. The CDR3 sequence: CASSFTSLYQPQHF. CDR3 DNA sequence: TGTGCCAGCAGCTTCACATCCTTGTATCAGCCCCAGCATTTT.

V gene TRBV25-1 combines with J gene TRBJ1-1; D is undetermined. V lost 2 bases to trimming and J lost 1 base, with 8 bases between them. CDR3 length: 14 amino acids. CDR1 is MGHDK, CDR2 SYGVNS, per germline. The CDR3, as DNA: TGTGCCAGCAGTGAACTTGGAAAGAACACTGAAGCTTTCTTT. Encoded protein: CASSELGKNTEAFF.

The rearrangement uses TRBV29-1 and TRBJ2-6; 10 bases agree with TRBD1. In germline, CDR1 is SQVTM, CDR2 ANQGSEA. The CDR3 contains 16 residues. With 6 bases clipped from V and 2 bases from J, the junction kept 7 bases outside the gene matches. The CDR3 sequence is CSVASTGGAGANVLTF. Written as DNA, the CDR3 is TGCAGCGTCGCCTCGACAGGGGGCGCTGGGGCCAACGTCCTGACTTTC.

The chain recombines TRBV14 with TRBJ1-5; the D is unclear. Germline lookup yields CDR1 SGHDN and CDR2 FVKESK. This CDR3 is built from 13 residues. The germline V and J ends were trimmed by 4 bases and 3 bases, with 7 bases remaining between them. The CDR3 here is CASSLGPNQPQHF. In nucleotides, the CDR3 is TGTGCCAGCAGCCTTGGGCCCAATCAGCCCCAGCATTTT.

V usage is TRBV5-6 and J usage is TRBJ2-5, with no clear D. CDR3 length: 11 amino acids. The germline V gene has CDR1 SGHDT and CDR2 YYEEEE. V lost 0 bases and J lost 13, with 10 bases in between. In DNA form, the CDR3 reads TGTGCCAGCAGCTTGGCCGCGGCACGGTACTTC. The encoded protein is CASSLAAARYF.

This clone is deemed medium-sized. V and J are TRBV19 and TRBJ2-3, with 8 nucleotides matching TRBD2. The germline gives CDR1 LNHDA, CDR2 SQIVND (reference sequence). This CDR3 region has 16 residues. V lost 7 bases, J lost 1 base, and 10 bases stayed unmatched. The CDR3 is CASTDTSGSGTDTQYF. Here the CDR3 DNA reads TGTGCCAGTACCGACACTAGCGGATCCGGCACAGATACGCAGTATTTT.

This chain links TRBV5-5 with TRBJ2-1; 14 nucleotides align to TRBD2. The J segment lost 8 bases and the V segment lost 2 bases, leaving 6 bases of the junction unmatched. This CDR3 is 16 amino acids long. Germline CDR1 and CDR2: SGHKS and YYEKEE (reference sequence). This chain's CDR3 is CASSLSGTSGRDEQFF. The CDR3 bases are TGTGCCAGCAGCTTATCCGGGACTAGCGGGAGAGATGAGCAGTTCTTC.

The rearrangement joins TRBV19 to TRBJ2-7; D call uncertain. Trimming left V 3 bases short and J 1 base short, with 10 bases between. Germline lookup yields CDR1 LNHDA and CDR2 SQIVND (reference sequence). The CDR3 is 14 residues long. CDR3 nucleotide sequence: TGTGCCAGTAGTATCAGGTGGATTTCCTACGAGCAGTACTTC. Translation gives CASSIRWISYEQYF.

The chain has TRBV11-2 and TRBJ1-1; the match to TRBD1 covers 8 bases. The germline V gene has CDR1 SGHAT and CDR2 FQNNGV. CDR3 length: 14 amino acids. After removal of 3 bases from V and 1 base from J, the junction contained 1 base not matched to a gene. The CDR3 DNA follows: TGTGCCAGCAGCTTCGGACAGGGGAACACTGAAGCTTTCTTT. It codes for CASSFGQGNTEAFF.

The CDR3 DNA sequence: TGCGCCAGCAGCTGGGGGGACAGGGAGGAGGGCAATCAGCCCCAGCATTTT. Its translation is CASSWGDREEGNQPQHF. This chain connects TRBV5-1 to TRBJ1-5; 9 bases are shared with TRBD1. V shed 3 bases and J 2 bases; nucleotides not matched to a gene: 9. Germline CDR1 SGHRS, CDR2 YFSETQ. The CDR3 is 17 residues long.

The J gene is TRBJ2-7, the V gene TRBV5-4; TRBD2 agrees at 7 bases. Germline V gives CDR1 SGHNT, CDR2 YYREEE (reference sequence). V lost 4 bases, J lost 6 bases, and 13 bases stayed unmatched. The CDR3 contains 15 residues. The CDR3 nucleotides are TGTGCCAGCAGCCCGGGGGGTACGGGTTTAGGCGAGCAGTACTTC. Translating it yields CASSPGGTGLGEQYF.

The V call is TRBV19, the J call TRBJ2-4; 8 bases map to TRBD2. This CDR3 comprises 14 residues. V dropped 6 bases and J dropped 7; count of bases not matched to a gene: 8. The germline gives CDR1 LNHDA, CDR2 SQIVND (reference sequence). The CDR3 nucleotides read TGTGCCAGTAGCCCGGGGGGGCTTCAGAACATTCAGTACTTC. This sequence encodes CASSPGGLQNIQYF.

V is TRBV30 and J is TRBJ1-1; no clear D. V lost 5 bases, J lost 2 bases, and 9 bases lay in between. Germline CDR1 GTSNPN, CDR2 SVGIG (reference sequence). The CDR3 loop spans 12 amino acids. The CDR3 DNA reads as TGTGCCTGGTCGGTAATTAACACTGAAGCTTTCTTT. It encodes CAWSVINTEAFF.

The chain uses TRBV11-3 and TRBJ2-1, with 8 bases aligning to TRBD2. The length of the CDR3 is 15 residues. CDR1 is SGHNT, CDR2 YENEEA, per germline. V dropped 4 bases and J dropped 8; count of bases not matched to a gene: 10. The CDR3: CASSSSGTRGDEQFF. The CDR3 DNA reads as TGTGCCAGCAGCTCCTCCGGGACTAGGGGCGATGAGCAGTTCTTC. The full variable domain, in which reference TRBV11-3 and TRBJ2-1 provide the parts outside the CDR3, is EAGVVQSPRYKIIEKKQPVAFWCNPISGHNTLYWYLQNLGQGPELLIRYENEEAVDDSQLPKDRFSAERLKGVDSTLKIQPAELGDSAVYLCASSSSGTRGDEQFFGPGTRLTVL.

This clone was seen only once. The chain uses TRBV11-2 and TRBJ1-2; the D gene is possibly TRBD1 (5 bases). Germline loops: CDR1 SGHAT, CDR2 FQNNGV. Between the trimmed V and J ends, which lost 5 bases and 3 bases, there was a span of 10 bases. The CDR3 extends over 13 amino acids. CDR3 DNA: TGTGCCAGCAGCCCGGGGGGTCACTATGGCTACACCTTC. The encoded protein is CASSPGGHYGYTF.

The V gene is TRBV6-5, the J gene TRBJ1-2; a weak D match, TRBD1 (5 bases). The V end lost 2 bases, the J end lost 3 bases, and 7 bases lay between the germline ends. The CDR3 is 13 amino acids. Germline V gene sequence: CDR1 MNHEY, CDR2 SVGAGI. The CDR3 coding sequence is TGTGCCAGCAGTTACGACAGACACTATGGCTACACCTTC. Translating it yields CASSYDRHYGYTF.

This clone was observed once. This chain joins TRBV9 and TRBJ1-3, with TRBD1 identical over 8 bases. V was clipped by 3 bases and J by 0 bases; unmatched bases: 11. CDR1 is SGDLS, CDR2 YYNGEE, per germline. CDR3 length: 18 amino acids. The DNA for the CDR3 is TGTGCCAGCAGCGCTGTCGGACAGGGCGGATACTCTGGAAACACCATATATTTT. This translates into CASSAVGQGGYSGNTIYF.

This chain links TRBV7-3 with TRBJ2-1; tentatively, D is TRBD2 (6 bases). Trimming shortened V by 5 bases and J by 2 bases, and 13 bases separated the two germline ends. From germline, CDR1 is SGHTA and CDR2 FQGTGA. The length of the CDR3 is 15 residues. CDR3 in amino acids: CASSPSRGAYNEQFF. The DNA of the CDR3 is TGTGCCAGCAGCCCATCTCGCGGGGCCTACAATGAGCAGTTCTTC.

J is TRBJ1-2 and V is TRBV5-1; D gene uncertain. The CDR3 contains 14 residues. Trimming took off 4 bases at V and 8 bases at J, with 18 bases between the two ends. Germline V gives CDR1 SGHRS, CDR2 YFSETQ. The CDR3: CASSPLSSFGGYTF. The CDR3 DNA follows: TGCGCCAGCAGCCCCCTTAGTTCGTTCGGGGGCTACACCTTC.

This rearrangement joins TRBV30 to TRBJ1-5; TRBD1 might be the D (5 bases). The CDR3 totals 15 residues. V lost 1 base and J lost 2, with 12 bases in between. The V gene's germline CDR1 is GTSNPN and CDR2 SVGIG (reference sequence). The CDR3 DNA reads as TGTGCCTGGAGTGCCGGGGGAGGCGGCAATCAGCCCCAGCATTTT. It codes for CAWSAGGGGNQPQHF.

V usage is TRBV21-1 and J usage is TRBJ1-2; the table's TRBD1 call for D was not verified on the DNA. TRBV21-1 is a recognized pseudogene. The CDR3 spans 10 residues. The CDR3 loop is CASSQGGYTF. Written as DNA, the CDR3 is TGTGCCAGCAGTCAGGGTGGCTACACCTTC.

The rearrangement joins TRBV25-1 to TRBJ2-3, with a possible D match to TRBD1 (5 bases). The CDR3 length is 17 residues. Looked up from germline, CDR1 is MGHDK and CDR2 is SYGVNS. Trimming took 1 base from V and 4 from J, leaving 18 bases between them. CDR3 amino acids: CASSEFWAARVPDTQYF. The CDR3 DNA reads as TGTGCCAGCAGTGAATTTTGGGCAGCCAGGGTCCCAGATACGCAGTATTTT.

The J gene is TRBJ2-5, the V gene TRBV5-6; TRBD2 agrees at 8 bases. Germline V gene sequence: CDR1 SGHDT, CDR2 YYEEEE. Germline trimming cut 1 base from V and 3 bases from J; bases unmatched to any gene: 5. This CDR3 comprises 15 residues. CDR3 protein: CASSLPGLGEETQYF. CDR3 in DNA: TGTGCCAGCAGCTTGCCGGGACTAGGGGAAGAGACCCAGTACTTC.

The chain joins TRBV15 to TRBJ2-3; 8 bases line up with TRBD2. J lost 5 bases, V lost 1 base, and 5 bases had no gene match. The CDR3 runs to 15 residues. CDR1 and CDR2 (germline): LNHNV, YYDKDF (reference sequence). The CDR3 loop is CATSRGDLAGDTQYF. The CDR3 DNA reads as TGTGCCACCAGCAGAGGCGATCTAGCGGGAGATACGCAGTATTTT.

The genes are TRBV7-2 and TRBJ2-5; D is unresolved. The CDR3 contains 14 residues. Deletions cut 1 base from V and 7 bases from J, with 13 bases between. CDR1 and CDR2 (germline): SGHTA, FQGNSA. In nucleotides, the CDR3 is TGTGCCAGCAGCTTAGGTCAGACCTTAGGGACCCAGTACTTC. It encodes CASSLGQTLGTQYF.

The V call is TRBV19, the J call TRBJ1-2; the D gene is possibly TRBD1 (6 bases). Germline lookup yields CDR1 LNHDA and CDR2 SQIVND (reference sequence). V was pared by 7 bases and J by 2 bases, with 17 bases between. The CDR3 is 15 amino acids. The CDR3 sequence is CASTDLTGLNYGYTF. CDR3 bases: TGTGCCAGTACCGACCTGACAGGCCTGAACTATGGCTACACCTTC.

This clone occurred once. The chain is built from TRBV27 and TRBJ2-7; possibly TRBD1 or TRBD2 for D (5 bases each). V dropped 2 bases and J dropped 4 bases, with 15 bases sitting between them. The CDR3 consists of 15 residues. Germline CDR1 is MNHEY and CDR2 is SMNVEV (reference sequence). The CDR3 coding sequence is TGTGCCAGCAGTTTAGAGGGACCCCGGGGATACGAGCAGTACTTC. It codes for CASSLEGPRGYEQYF.

The V gene is TRBV7-6, the J gene TRBJ2-7; the D gene could be TRBD1 or TRBD2 (7 bases each). From germline, CDR1 is SGHVS and CDR2 FNYEAQ. Trimming left V 3 bases short and J 3 bases short, with 18 bases between. CDR3 size: 16 residues. The CDR3 protein is CASSLGEGNRGYEQYF. CDR3 coding DNA: TGTGCCAGCAGCTTGGGGGAGGGCAACAGGGGCTACGAGCAGTACTTC.